These T cell receptor beta chains were read from a single sample in a study of cytomegalovirus exposure and HLA in healthy donors. The method was immunoSEQ multiplex PCR; TCRdb's version includes in-frame clones alone and lacks a portion of them. The top ten clones hold around 8.6% of a sample with about 240,000 clones, about 86% of them seen once. The sample comprised PBMCs. All receptors derive from a woman aged 60-70 years in good health and CMV-seropositive. CDR3s include the opening cysteine and the closing phenylalanine or tryptophan. The D gene is left open where the match is weak. Clone size, where shown, is once, few, many, or a class for clones that have expanded.

J: TRBJ2-5
D: .
V: TRBV28
size: .
DNA: TGTGCCAGCAGCAACCAAGAGACCCAGTACTTC
CDR3: CASSNQETQYF

J: TRBJ1-3
D: TRBD1
V: TRBV28
size: .
DNA: TGTGCCAGCAGTTCGGGACAGACCTCTGGAAACACCATATATTTT
CDR3: CASSSGQTSGNTIYF

J: TRBJ2-7
D: TRBD1
V: TRBV9
size: .
DNA: TGTGCCAGCAGCGTAGAGGACAGGAGATACGAGCAGTACTTC
CDR3: CASSVEDRRYEQYF

J: TRBJ2-6
D: .
V: TRBV2
size: .
DNA: TGTGCCAGCATTCTCCTGGCCTCTGGGGCCAACGTCCTGACTTTC
CDR3: CASILLASGANVLTF

J: TRBJ2-7
D: .
V: TRBV19
size: .
DNA: TGTGCCAGTAGTTCCTCCTCTTCCTACGAGCAGTACTTC
CDR3: CASSSSSSYEQYF

J: TRBJ1-2
D: .
V: TRBV5-1
size: .
DNA: TGCGCCAGCAGCTTGGATCAGGGGAGCGGCTATGGCTACACCTTC
CDR3: CASSLDQGSGYGYTF

J: TRBJ1-3
D: .
V: TRBV2
size: .
DNA: TGTGCCAGCAGAGGATGGAGCGCCTCTGGAAACACCATATATTTT
CDR3: CASRGWSASGNTIYF

J: TRBJ2-3
D: .
V: TRBV7-2
size: .
DNA: TGTGCCAGCAGCTTCACTCGGGCAGATACGCAGTATTTT
CDR3: CASSFTRADTQYF

J: TRBJ2-3
D: .
V: TRBV27
size: once
DNA: TGTGCCACCTCCCCTGTCGGTCTTCCTCTTACGCAGTATTTT
CDR3: CATSPVGLPLTQYF

J: TRBJ2-2
D: .
V: TRBV11-2
size: .
DNA: TGTGCCAGCAGTTTGGAACCCCGGACAGACACCGGGGAGCTGTTTTTT
CDR3: CASSLEPRTDTGELFF

J: TRBJ2-7
D: TRBD1
V: TRBV5-1
size: .
DNA: TGCGCCAGCAGCTTGAGAGGACAGGGGAAGAAGCAGTACTTC
CDR3: CASSLRGQGKKQYF

J: TRBJ2-2
D: .
V: TRBV5-4
size: once
DNA: TGTGCCAGCAGCTTGGGCAGGGGCGCGAACACCGGGGAGCTGTTTTTT
CDR3: CASSLGRGANTGELFF

J: TRBJ1-3
D: .
V: TRBV10-1
size: once
DNA: TGCGCCTCCTGGACAGCTGGAAACACCATATATTTT
CDR3: CASWTAGNTIYF

J: TRBJ1-1
D: TRBD1
V: TRBV19
size: .
DNA: TGTGCCAGTAGATTTTCCACAGGGGTGGGGAACACTGAAGCTTTCTTT
CDR3: CASRFSTGVGNTEAFF

J: TRBJ1-4
D: TRBD1
V: TRBV5-1
size: .
DNA: TGCGCCAGCAGCACCGGGACAGGGGGTGGTAATGAAAAACTGTTTTTT
CDR3: CASSTGTGGGNEKLFF

J: TRBJ2-5
D: TRBD2
V: TRBV2
size: .
DNA: TGTGCCAGCAAGGGGACTAGCGGGAATCCGTACCAAGAGACCCAGTACTTC
CDR3: CASKGTSGNPYQETQYF

J: TRBJ2-5
D: TRBD1
V: TRBV5-5
size: .
DNA: TGTGCCAGCAGCTTGGGGACAGGGAGGATGGAGACCCAGTACTTC
CDR3: CASSLGTGRMETQYF

J: TRBJ1-5
D: TRBD1
V: TRBV6-7
size: .
DNA: TGTGCCAGCAGCCACCCCCGGGACAGCCTAATGAATCAGCCCCAGCATTTT
CDR3: CASSHPRDSLMNQPQHF

J: TRBJ2-3
D: .
V: TRBV27
size: .
DNA: TGTGCCAGCAGTTTATCATCAGGGCTTCACACAGATACGCAGTATTTT
CDR3: CASSLSSGLHTDTQYF

J: TRBJ2-7
D: TRBD2
V: TRBV5-1
size: .
DNA: TGCGCCAGCAGGGGGGGGTACGAGCAGTACTTC
CDR3: CASRGGYEQYF

J: TRBJ1-2
D: .
V: TRBV6-7
size: .
DNA: TGTGCCAGCACGCGGGCGAAATACGACCCTAACTATGGCTACACCTTC
CDR3: CASTRAKYDPNYGYTF